This is a list of T cell receptor beta chains from one sample in a study of shared clonotypes between healthy human individuals. Method: immunoSEQ multiplex PCR; TCRdb's copy keeps in-frame clones and lacks some. The data show about 610,000 clones, 97% seen once. The sample taken for sequencing was naive CD4+ T cells sorted from blood. Receptor source: a woman under 40 in good health. Each CDR3 is given with its conserved first and last residue. The D gene is left open where the match is weak. Expanded clones are given a class, and other clones once, few, many or no size at all.

>TRBJ2-5|NA|NA|TRBV5-1
TGCGCCAGCAGAGGGCAGGGACCCCAAGAGACCCAGTACTTC
CASRGQGPQETQYF
>TRBJ1-1|NA|once|TRBV11-1
TGTGCCAGCAGCCTATATATGAACACTGAAGCTTTCTTT
CASSLYMNTEAFF
>TRBJ1-4|TRBD1|NA|TRBV19
TGTGCCAGTAGTCTACAGGGGGCACGTGAAAAACTGTTTTTT
CASSLQGAREKLFF
>TRBJ1-3|NA|once|TRBV28
TGTGCCAGCAGTCATCGAGGGGAGCCCAGGGACGAATCTGGAAACACCATATATTTT
CASSHRGEPRDESGNTIYF
>TRBJ1-1|NA|NA|TRBV28
TGTGCCAGCACGGGGCCAGTCGTCATGAACACTGAAGCTTTCTTT
CASTGPVVMNTEAFF
>TRBJ2-2|NA|NA|TRBV28
TGTGCCAGCAGTCGAGGGGTTGCGAACACCGGGGAGCTGTTTTTT
CASSRGVANTGELFF
>TRBJ2-7|NA|NA|TRBV5-1
TGCGCCAGCAGCCCATCCCAGAACTCCTACGAGCAGTACTTC
CASSPSQNSYEQYF
>TRBJ2-7|TRBD1|NA|TRBV27
TGTGCCAGCAGTTCCTCTAACAGGGGGCAGCAGTACTTC
CASSSSNRGQQYF
>TRBJ2-7|TRBD2|NA|TRBV5-1
TGCGCCAGCAGCTATAGCGGGGGAAGCTCCTACGAGCAGTACTTC
CASSYSGGSSYEQYF
>TRBJ2-2|TRBD2|NA|TRBV18
TGTGCCAGCTCACCACGTCTAGCGGAGATAACCGGGGAGCTGTTTTTT
CASSPRLAEITGELFF
>TRBJ1-2|NA|NA|TRBV4-1
TGCGCCAGCAGCCAACCCCCCTTAAGGGACCATGGCTACACCTTC
CASSQPPLRDHGYTF
>TRBJ1-4|NA|NA|TRBV19
TGTGCCAGTAGTATAGGGCCGGGACCGGGAAGTGGCGAAAAACTGTTTTTT
CASSIGPGPGSGEKLFF
>TRBJ2-2|TRBD1|NA|TRBV5-1
TGCGCCAGCAGCCCGCGGGACAGGGGGCATCGTACCGTGGGGGAGCTGTTTTTT
CASSPRDRGHRTVGELFF
>TRBJ2-7|TRBD1|NA|TRBV5-1
TGCGCCAGCAGCTTGACCTGGACAGGGGGTAACGAGCAGTACTTC
CASSLTWTGGNEQYF
>TRBJ1-2|TRBD1|once|TRBV4-1
TGCGCCAGCAGCCCGCCGGGACAGGGTGTCTATGGCTACACCTTC
CASSPPGQGVYGYTF
>TRBJ1-6|NA|NA|TRBV5-1
TGCGCCAGCAGCCCGTTGGCGGGGCGGAATTCACCCCTCCACTTT
CASSPLAGRNSPLHF
>TRBJ2-1|NA|NA|TRBV19
TGTGCCAGTAGTATAGGACAACCCTACAATGAGCAGTTCTTC
CASSIGQPYNEQFF
>TRBJ1-1|NA|few|TRBV30
TGTGCCTGGAGTTTGATGACAGGTCTCAAGACTGAAGCTTTCTTT
CAWSLMTGLKTEAFF
>TRBJ2-1|TRBD2|NA|TRBV19
TGTGCCAGTAGGGAGGCGGGAGCTGGTTACAATGAGCAGTTCTTC
CASREAGAGYNEQFF
>TRBJ1-6|NA|NA|TRBV9
TGTGCCAGCAGCGCGAACAGGCCTAATTCACCCCTCCACTTT
CASSANRPNSPLHF
>TRBJ2-3|NA|NA|TRBV5-1
TGCGCCAGCAGCCCGACAGGGAGGGGTGCAGATACGCAGTATTTT
CASSPTGRGADTQYF
>TRBJ1-5|NA|NA|TRBV5-1
TGCGCCAGCAGCTTGGATCAGGGTCAGCCCCAGCATTTT
CASSLDQGQPQHF
>TRBJ2-2|NA|once|TRBV5-1
TGCGCCAGCAGCTTGGGAGTCTCACCGGGCACCGGGGAGCTGTTTTTT
CASSLGVSPGTGELFF
>TRBJ2-5|TRBD2|NA|TRBV5-4
TGTGCCAGCAGCTTGGGACCGGGAGGCGAGACCCAGTACTTC
CASSLGPGGETQYF
>TRBJ1-4|NA|NA|TRBV2
TGTGCCAGCACCCTCACGAAGGGTGTAGGAGAAAAACTGTTTTTT
CASTLTKGVGEKLFF
>TRBJ1-2|TRBD1|NA|TRBV19
TGTGCCAGTAGTATCCGGGACAGGGGTTTTATCTATGGCTACACCTTC
CASSIRDRGFIYGYTF
>TRBJ2-3|NA|NA|TRBV21-1
TGTGCCAGCAGCAAAGGCGGAGGGGACACAGATACGCAGTATTTT
CASSKGGGDTDTQYF
>TRBJ2-7|NA|NA|TRBV28
TGTGCCAGCAGTTTTTTCGAGCAGTACTTC
CASSFFEQYF
>TRBJ1-2|NA|once|TRBV19
TGTGCCAGTACCACCCCAGGAGTTCAGCATGGCTACACCTTC
CASTTPGVQHGYTF
>TRBJ1-5|NA|NA|TRBV11-2
TGTGCCAGCAGCTGGGCCTGGGATCAGCCCCAGCATTTT
CASSWAWDQPQHF
>TRBJ1-2|NA|NA|TRBV7-9
TGTGCCAGCAGCTTGGCCGGAGGAAACTATGGCTACACCTTC
CASSLAGGNYGYTF
>TRBJ1-2|NA|NA|TRBV28
TGTGCCAGCAGTTTATGGGGAGCAGGAGCATATGGCTACACCTTC
CASSLWGAGAYGYTF
>TRBJ2-2|NA|NA|TRBV7-3
TGTGCCAGCAGTTTTAAGGAAGGAACAGGGTTTACCCCTCCCGGGGAGCTGTTTTTT
CASSFKEGTGFTPPGELFF
>TRBJ2-1|NA|NA|TRBV4-1
TGCGCCAGCAGCCACAACAGGGTGGGGAATGAGCAGTTCTTC
CASSHNRVGNEQFF